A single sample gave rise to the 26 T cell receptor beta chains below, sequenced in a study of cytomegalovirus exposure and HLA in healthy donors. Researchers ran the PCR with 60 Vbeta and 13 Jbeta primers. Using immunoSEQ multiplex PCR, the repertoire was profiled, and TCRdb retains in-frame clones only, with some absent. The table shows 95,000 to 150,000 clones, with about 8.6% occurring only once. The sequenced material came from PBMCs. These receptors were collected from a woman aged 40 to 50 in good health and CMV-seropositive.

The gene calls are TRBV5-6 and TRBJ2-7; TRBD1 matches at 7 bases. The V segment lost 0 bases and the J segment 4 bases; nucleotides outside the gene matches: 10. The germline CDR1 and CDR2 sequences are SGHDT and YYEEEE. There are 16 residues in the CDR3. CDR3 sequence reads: CASSLGALGQTYEQYF. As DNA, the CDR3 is TGTGCCAGCAGCTTGGGGGCGTTGGGACAGACATACGAGCAGTACTTC.

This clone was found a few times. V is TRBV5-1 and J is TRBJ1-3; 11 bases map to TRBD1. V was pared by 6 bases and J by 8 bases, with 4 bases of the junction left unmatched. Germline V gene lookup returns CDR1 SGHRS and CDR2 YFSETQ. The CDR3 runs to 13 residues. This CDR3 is CASKGQGADTIYF. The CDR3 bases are TGCGCCAGCAAAGGACAGGGGGCAGACACCATATATTTT.

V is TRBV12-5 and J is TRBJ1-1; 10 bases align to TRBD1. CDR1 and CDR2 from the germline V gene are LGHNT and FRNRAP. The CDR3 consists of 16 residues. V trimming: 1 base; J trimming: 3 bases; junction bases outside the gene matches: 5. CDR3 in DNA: TGTGCTAGTGGTTTGGCACTGACAGGGGGCGACACTGAAGCTTTCTTT. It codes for CASGLALTGGDTEAFF.

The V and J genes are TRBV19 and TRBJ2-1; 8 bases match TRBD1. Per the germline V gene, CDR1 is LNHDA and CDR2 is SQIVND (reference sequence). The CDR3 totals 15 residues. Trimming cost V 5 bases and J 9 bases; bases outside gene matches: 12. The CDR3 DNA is TGTGCCAGTAGTCCACAGGGGGGCGGCGTATTTGAGCAGTTCTTC. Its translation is CASSPQGGGVFEQFF.

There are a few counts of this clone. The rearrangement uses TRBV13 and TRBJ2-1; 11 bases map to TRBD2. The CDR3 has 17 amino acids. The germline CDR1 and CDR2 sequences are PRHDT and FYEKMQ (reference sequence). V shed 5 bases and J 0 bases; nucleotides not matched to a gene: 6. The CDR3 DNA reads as TGTGCCAGCAGCGGGCTAGCGGGGGGCAGCTCCTACAATGAGCAGTTCTTC. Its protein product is CASSGLAGGSSYNEQFF.

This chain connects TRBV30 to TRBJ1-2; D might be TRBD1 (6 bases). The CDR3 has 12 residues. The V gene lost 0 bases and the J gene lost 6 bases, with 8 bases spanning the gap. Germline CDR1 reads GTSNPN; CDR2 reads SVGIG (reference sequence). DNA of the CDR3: TGTGCCTGGAGTGTAGGGGGAAATGGCTACACCTTC. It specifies CAWSVGGNGYTF.

The CDR3 nucleotides read TGTGCCAGCTCACCGGGGACAGGGGTTTTCTATGGCTACACCTTC. Its translation: CASSPGTGVFYGYTF. The J gene is TRBJ1-2, the V gene TRBV18; 10 bases fit TRBD1. The germline V gene encodes CDR1 KGHSH and CDR2 LQKENI. The V and J ends lost 3 bases and 4 bases, in that order; junction bases with no gene match: 5. This CDR3 spans 15 amino acids.

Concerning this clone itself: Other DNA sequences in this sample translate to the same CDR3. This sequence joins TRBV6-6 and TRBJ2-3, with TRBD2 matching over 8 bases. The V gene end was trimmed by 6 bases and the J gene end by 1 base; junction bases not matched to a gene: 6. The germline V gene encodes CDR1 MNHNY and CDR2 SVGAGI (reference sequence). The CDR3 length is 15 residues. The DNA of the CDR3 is TGTGCCAGCAGACCATTGACTAGCGGCACAGATACGCAGTATTTT. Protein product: CASRPLTSGTDTQYF.

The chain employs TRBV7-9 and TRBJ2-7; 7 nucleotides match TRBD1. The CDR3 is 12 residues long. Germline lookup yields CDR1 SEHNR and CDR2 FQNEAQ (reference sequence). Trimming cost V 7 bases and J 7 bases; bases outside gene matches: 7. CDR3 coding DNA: TGTGCCAGCACCCTGACAGGGAATGAGCAGTACTTC. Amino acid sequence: CASTLTGNEQYF.

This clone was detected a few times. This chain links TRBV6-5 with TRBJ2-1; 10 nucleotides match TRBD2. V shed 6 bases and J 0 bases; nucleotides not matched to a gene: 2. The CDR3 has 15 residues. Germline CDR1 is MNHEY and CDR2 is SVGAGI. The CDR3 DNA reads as TGTGCCAGCAGGAGCGGGGGGGCCTCCTACAATGAGCAGTTCTTC. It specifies CASRSGGASYNEQFF.

DNA for the CDR3: TGTGCCAGCAGTTTAGGGACAACCTCCTACGAGCAGTACTTC. This encodes CASSLGTTSYEQYF. The gene calls are TRBV27 and TRBJ2-7, with D maybe TRBD1 (6 bases). The CDR3 runs 14 residues. Trimming took off 2 bases at V and 0 bases at J, with 8 bases between the two ends. From germline, CDR1 is MNHEY and CDR2 SMNVEV (reference sequence).

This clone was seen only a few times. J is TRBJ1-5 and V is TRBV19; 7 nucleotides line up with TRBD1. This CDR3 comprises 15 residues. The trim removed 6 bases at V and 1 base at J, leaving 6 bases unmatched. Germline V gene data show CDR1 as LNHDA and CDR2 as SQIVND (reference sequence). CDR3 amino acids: CASSHGDSSNQPQHF. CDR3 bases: TGTGCCAGTAGCCACGGGGACAGCAGCAATCAGCCCCAGCATTTT. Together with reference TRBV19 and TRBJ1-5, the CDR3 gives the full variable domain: DGGITQSPKYLFRKEGQNVTLSCEQNLNHDAMYWYRQDPGQGLRLIYYSQIVNDFQKGDIAEGYSVSREKKESFPLTVTSAQKNPTAFYLCASSHGDSSNQPQHFGDGTRLSIL.

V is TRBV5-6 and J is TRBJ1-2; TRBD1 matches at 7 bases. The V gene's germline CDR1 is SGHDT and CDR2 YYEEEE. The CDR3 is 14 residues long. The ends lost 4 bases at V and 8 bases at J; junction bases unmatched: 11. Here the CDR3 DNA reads TGTGCCAGCAGCCAACTTGACAGGGAAAACGGCTACACCTTC. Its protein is CASSQLDRENGYTF.

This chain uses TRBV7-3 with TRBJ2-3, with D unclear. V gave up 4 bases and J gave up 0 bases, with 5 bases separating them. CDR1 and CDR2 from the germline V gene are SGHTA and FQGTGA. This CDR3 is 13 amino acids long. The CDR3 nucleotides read TGTGCCAGCAGCTCTTCTAGCACAGATACGCAGTATTTT. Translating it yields CASSSSSTDTQYF.

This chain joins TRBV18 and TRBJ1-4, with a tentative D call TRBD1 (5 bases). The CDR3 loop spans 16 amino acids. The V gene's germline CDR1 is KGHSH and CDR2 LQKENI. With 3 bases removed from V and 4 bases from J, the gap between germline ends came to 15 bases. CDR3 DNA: TGTGCCAGCTCACCTGAGGCGGGGCCGAATAATGAAAAACTGTTTTTT. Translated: CASSPEAGPNNEKLFF. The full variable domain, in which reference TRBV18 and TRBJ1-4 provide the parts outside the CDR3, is NAGVMQNPRHLVRRRGQEARLRCSPMKGHSHVYWYRQLPEEGLKFMVYLQKENIIDESGMPKERFSAEFPKEGPSILRIQQVVRGDSAAYFCASSPEAGPNNEKLFFGSGTQLSVL.

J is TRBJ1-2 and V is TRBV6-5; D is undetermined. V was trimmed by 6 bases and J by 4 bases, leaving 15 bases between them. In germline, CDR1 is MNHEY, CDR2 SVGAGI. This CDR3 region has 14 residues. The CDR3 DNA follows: TGTGCCAGCAGCCCCAGAGGGCTGGGCTATGGCTACACCTTC. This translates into CASSPRGLGYGYTF.

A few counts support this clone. The CDR3 protein is CASSFQGVDEQYF. The CDR3 DNA reads as TGCGCCAGCAGCTTCCAAGGGGTCGACGAGCAGTACTTC. V is TRBV5-1 and J is TRBJ2-7, with a possible D match to TRBD1 (5 bases). Between the trimmed V and J ends, which lost 2 bases and 5 bases, there was a span of 11 bases. This CDR3 is 13 amino acids long. Germline V CDR1 and CDR2: SGHRS, YFSETQ.

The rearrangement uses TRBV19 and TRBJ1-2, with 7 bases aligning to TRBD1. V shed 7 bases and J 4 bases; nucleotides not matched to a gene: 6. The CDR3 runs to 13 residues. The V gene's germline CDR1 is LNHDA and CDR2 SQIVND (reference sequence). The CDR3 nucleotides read TGTGCCAGTACGGGACAGCTGTTCTATGGCTACACCTTC. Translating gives CASTGQLFYGYTF.

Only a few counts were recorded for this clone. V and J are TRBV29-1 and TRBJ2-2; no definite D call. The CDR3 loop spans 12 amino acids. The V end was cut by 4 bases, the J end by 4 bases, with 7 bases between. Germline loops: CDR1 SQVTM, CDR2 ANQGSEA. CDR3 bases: TGCAGCGTTGTCTCGGGCACCGGGGAGCTGTTTTTT. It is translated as CSVVSGTGELFF.

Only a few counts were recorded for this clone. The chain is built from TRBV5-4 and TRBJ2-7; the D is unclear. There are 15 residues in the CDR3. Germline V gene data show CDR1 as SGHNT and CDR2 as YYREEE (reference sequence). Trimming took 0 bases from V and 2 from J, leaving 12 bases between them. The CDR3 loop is CASSLGVTGTYEQYF. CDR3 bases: TGTGCCAGCAGCTTGGGCGTGACTGGTACCTACGAGCAGTACTTC. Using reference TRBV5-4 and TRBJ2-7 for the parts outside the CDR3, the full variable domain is ETGVTQSPTHLIKTRGQQVTLRCSSQSGHNTVSWYQQALGQGPQFIFQYYREEENGRGNFPPRFSGLQFPNYSSELNVNALELDDSALYLCASSLGVTGTYEQYFGPGTRLTVT.

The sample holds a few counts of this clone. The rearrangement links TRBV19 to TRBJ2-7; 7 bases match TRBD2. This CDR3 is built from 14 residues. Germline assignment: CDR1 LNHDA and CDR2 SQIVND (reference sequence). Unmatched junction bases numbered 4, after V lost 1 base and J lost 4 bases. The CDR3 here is CASSIGGGKYEQYF. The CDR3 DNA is TGTGCCAGTAGTATAGGGGGGGGAAAGTACGAGCAGTACTTC.

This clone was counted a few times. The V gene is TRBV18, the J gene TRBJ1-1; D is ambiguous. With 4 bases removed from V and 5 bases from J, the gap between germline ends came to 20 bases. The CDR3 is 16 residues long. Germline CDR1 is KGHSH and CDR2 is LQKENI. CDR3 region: CASSLGNPSVGTEAFF. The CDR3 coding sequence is TGTGCCAGCTCACTCGGGAACCCGAGTGTGGGGACTGAAGCTTTCTTT.

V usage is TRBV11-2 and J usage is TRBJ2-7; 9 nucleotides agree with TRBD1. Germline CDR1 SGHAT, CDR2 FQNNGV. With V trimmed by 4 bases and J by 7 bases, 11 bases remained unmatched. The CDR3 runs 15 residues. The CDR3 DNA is TGTGCCAGCAGCTACACAGGGGGCGCAGCAGGTGAGCAGTACTTC. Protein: CASSYTGGAAGEQYF.

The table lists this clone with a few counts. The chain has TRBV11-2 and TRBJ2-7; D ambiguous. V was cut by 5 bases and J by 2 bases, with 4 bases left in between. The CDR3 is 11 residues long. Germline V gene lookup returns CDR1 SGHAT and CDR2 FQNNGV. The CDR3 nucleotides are TGTGCCAGCAGCCGAGCCTACGAGCAGTACTTC. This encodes CASSRAYEQYF.

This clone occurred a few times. Here the CDR3 DNA reads TGTGCTAGTGGTGCCTTCACCCGGGACAGGGTTCCTAATGAAAAACTGTTTTTT. Translating gives CASGAFTRDRVPNEKLFF. The gene calls are TRBV12-5 and TRBJ1-4; 9 bases match TRBD1. Germline CDR1 is LGHNT and CDR2 is FRNRAP. The CDR3 consists of 18 residues. The J segment lost 3 bases and the V segment lost 5 bases, leaving 13 bases of the junction unmatched.

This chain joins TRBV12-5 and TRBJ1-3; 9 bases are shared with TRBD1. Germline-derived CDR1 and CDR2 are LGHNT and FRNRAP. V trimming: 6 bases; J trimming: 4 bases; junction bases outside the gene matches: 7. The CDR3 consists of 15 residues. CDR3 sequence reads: CASGQQGAGGNTIYF. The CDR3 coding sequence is TGTGCTAGTGGACAACAGGGGGCAGGGGGAAACACCATATATTTT.